Below, 10 T cell receptor beta chains from the same sample are listed, as sequenced in a study of T cell responses to AZD1222 COVID-19 vaccine (dated by TCRdb to the early 2020s). The time point label, as the study defines it: baseline before first vaccination. The library was prepared using the immunoSEQ multiplex PCR assay. TCRdb took over this immuneACCESS table, retaining in-frame rearrangements with V and J assigned. Such tables are incomplete; in checked studies, under half of the missing clones stem from an unresolved V gene, and the remainder is unexplained. In all, the sample holds more than 85,000 clones, and approximately 88% of those were seen once. The ten largest clones represent about 15% of the sample. The material sequenced was peripheral blood, taken on day 0 of AZD1222 vaccination. Receptors were obtained from an adult in good health.

The chain joins TRBV28 to TRBJ2-7; TRBD2 agrees at 9 bases. Germline CDR1 and CDR2: MDHEN and SYDVKM. The V segment lost 6 bases and the J segment 3 bases; nucleotides outside the gene matches: 6. This CDR3 contains 14 residues. DNA of the CDR3: TGTGCCAGCAGACTTAGCGGGAGAGGCTACGAGCAGTACTTC. Residues: CASRLSGRGYEQYF.

This sequence joins TRBV19 and TRBJ1-2, with D tentatively TRBD1 (6 bases). Trimming removed 9 bases from V and 6 bases from J, with 14 bases in between. The CDR3 is 12 amino acids. Germline values: CDR1 LNHDA, CDR2 SQIVND (reference sequence). CDR3 DNA: TGTGCCAGCACCACAGGGATCAATGGCTACACCTTC. Translated: CASTTGINGYTF.

This chain uses TRBV27 with TRBJ2-1, with D perhaps given as TRBD1 or TRBD2 (5 bases each). Looked up from germline, CDR1 is MNHEY and CDR2 is SMNVEV (reference sequence). V was pared by 7 bases and J by 9 bases, with 13 bases between. CDR3 length equals 12 residues. The CDR3 reads CASNQGVGEQFF. CDR3 coding DNA: TGTGCCAGCAACCAGGGAGTTGGTGAGCAGTTCTTC.

This chain connects TRBV4-3 to TRBJ2-2, with TRBD2 as a possible D gene (6 bases). This CDR3 region has 16 residues. Germline V gene sequence: CDR1 LGHNA, CDR2 YSLEER. The V and J ends lost 1 base and 5 bases respectively, with 14 bases between them. CDR3 DNA sequence: TGCGCCAGCAGCCAAGGAAGACTAGTGGCGACCGGGGAGCTGTTTTTT. It translates to CASSQGRLVATGELFF.

To note about this clone: One end of the junction varies from germline; a read error may be responsible. The rearrangement uses TRBV2 and TRBJ1-4, with D maybe TRBD1 (5 bases). Germline loops: CDR1 SNHLY, CDR2 FYNNEI. The CDR3 contains 15 residues. CDR3: CASSEVGGYNEKLFF. In DNA, the CDR3 is TGTGCCAGCAGCGAAGTCGGGGGATACAATGAAAAACTGTTTTTT. Full variable domain (outside the CDR3, taken from reference TRBV2 and TRBJ1-4): EPEVTQTPSHQVTQMGQEVILRCVPISNHLYFYWYRQILGQKVEFLVSFYNNEISEKSEIFDDQFSVERPDGSNFTLKIRSTKLEDSAMYFCASSEVGGYNEKLFFGSGTQLSVL.

The V gene is TRBV19, the J gene TRBJ1-3; perhaps TRBD1 as D (5 bases). The CDR3 is 13 amino acids. Germline lookup yields CDR1 LNHDA and CDR2 SQIVND (reference sequence). V lost 7 bases and J 5 bases, leaving 12 bases between the germline ends. DNA for the CDR3: TGTGCCAGTACTGCAGGGTTTAGAAACACCATATATTTT. Its translation: CASTAGFRNTIYF.

A few counts support this clone. The chain employs TRBV29-1 and TRBJ2-5, with D perhaps assigned TRBD1 or TRBD2 (5 bases each). The CDR3 sequence is 12 residues long. With 2 bases removed from V and 7 bases from J, the gap between germline ends came to 11 bases. Germline loops: CDR1 SQVTM, CDR2 ANQGSEA. CDR3 protein: CSVERLRGTQYF. The CDR3 DNA is TGCAGCGTTGAACGACTGAGGGGGACCCAGTACTTC.

The chain combines TRBV12-3 or TRBV12-4 with TRBJ2-1; 8 nucleotides align to TRBD2. V shed 6 bases, J shed 9 bases, and the junction held 7 bases outside the gene matches. This CDR3 is built from 13 residues. CDR3 DNA: TGTGCCAGCAGCCAGCGGGAGAGAGGTGAGCAGTTCTTC. Translation: CASSQRERGEQFF.

This chain links TRBV19 with TRBJ2-5, with D perhaps TRBD1 or TRBD2 (5 bases each). The length of the CDR3 is 14 residues. Trimming stripped 8 bases from V and 4 bases from J, with 17 bases between. The germline CDR1 and CDR2 sequences are LNHDA and SQIVND (reference sequence). Written as DNA, the CDR3 is TGTGCCAGTTCACCTAATGGGGGAAGAGAGACCCAGTACTTC. It translates to CASSPNGGRETQYF.

CDR3 bases: TGCGCCAGCAGCTTGTCTGCAGGGAATTCACCCCTCCACTTT. It translates to CASSLSAGNSPLHF. The chain carries TRBV5-1 and TRBJ1-6; TRBD1 is a possible D gene (5 bases). V was clipped by 1 base and J by 7 bases, with 9 bases between them. In germline, CDR1 is SGHRS, CDR2 YFSETQ. This CDR3 contains 14 residues.